This T cell receptor beta chain was sequenced in a study of graft-versus-host responses after intestinal transplantation (dated by TCRdb to 2020 to 2022). Regarding the research as a whole: The transplants that recipients got were multivisceral, liver-intestinal, or isolated intestinal. A cohort of 20 to 25 intestinal transplant recipients, including one retransplant, was enrolled, and a few patients lacking pretransplant specimens were excluded. Alloreactive clones were identified by sequencing pre-transplant mixed lymphocyte reaction products and comparing them with unstimulated pre-transplant donor and recipient T cells. Instead of going to the commercial service, samples from a few later patients were sequenced in-house on an Illumina MiSeq and processed with MiXCR. All recipients received anti-thymocyte globulin induction followed by maintenance tacrolimus and steroids for around 3 years. After intestinal transplantation, graft-versus-host and host-versus-graft alloreactive T cell clones in the graft, circulation and bone marrow were tracked using bulk TCR-beta CDR3 sequencing. A peak of at least 4% donor T cells among recipient peripheral blood mononuclear cells was the definition used for donor T cell macrochimerism. What the study reported, not specific to this receptor: Patients with donor T cell macrochimerism had high GvH to HvG T cell clonal ratios in their allografts. Early after transplant, declines in HvG clones were associated with peak levels of circulating GvH clones. Conclusions were limited by the relatively low number and heterogeneity of intestinal transplant patients. GvH clones turned up in recipient bone marrow, with some appearing earlier in ileal mucosa or blood, a pattern consistent with an intestinal mucosal origin.

Explained via the paper, the time point label denotes: cells obtained before transplantation from donor or recipient. CD3+CD4+ and CD3+CD8+ populations were FACS-sorted from unstimulated pre-transplant donor and recipient cells taken from spleen or lymph nodes. Library creation used the immunoSEQ multiplex PCR assay. For most patients, genomic DNA was isolated using the Qiagen DNeasy Blood and Tissue Kit and was shipped frozen to Adaptive Biotechnologies for TCR sequencing. For most patients, genomic DNA was subjected to high-throughput TCR-beta CDR3 sequencing by Adaptive Biotechnologies. In the authors' own workflow: TCR sequencing data for roughly 18 patients were retrieved from Adaptive's ImmunoSEQ software; three other patients were processed with MiXCR and VDJtools. To correct CD4 versus CD8 sorting errors, any sequence found in both subsets at a frequency ratio below 5:1 was removed. Because the origin of CDR3 nucleotide sequences shared between donor and recipient could not be assigned, those sequences were removed. To count as alloreactive, a clone needed at least 2-fold expansion over unstimulated cells and a minimum CFSE-low frequency of 0.002% (template counts) or 0.001% (read counts). Clones detected in sequenced pre-transplant spleen, lymph node, or MLR CFSE-low populations of the donor or recipient were defined as mappable. The cumulative frequency of alloreactive clones was calculated as a percentage of all sequences, weighted by copy number. TCRdb holds this immuneACCESS table with in-frame rearrangements only. Some clones are missing; in checked studies, unresolved V genes explain under half, and the rest has no known cause. V and J calls and clone size follow that table, whereas D and trimming were derived from the DNA. In this sample the table shows over 100,000 clones, approximately 93% of which occur a single time. Less than 1.5% of the sample goes to the ten largest clones.

This clone was picked up one time. Its antigen remains unidentified. At one boundary the junction diverges from the germline segment, which might be a read error. Based on the germline V gene, the CDR1 and CDR2 sequences are MGHRA and YSYEKL. The CDR3 runs 13 amino acids, cysteine and phenylalanine included. Just CDR3 DNA is preserved here, 39 bases in frame from base 1. Recombination linked TRBV4-1 to TRBJ2-7; TRBD1 agrees with 7 junctional bases. The sequence derives from a human donor who was the organ donor for an intestinal transplant. The sample was unstimulated CD8+ T cells sorted from spleen or lymph node cells, taken before transplant. The CDR3 protein: CASSKETGNEQYF. The nucleotide sequence reads as follows: TGCGCCAGCAGCAAAGAGACAGGGAACGAGCAGTACTTC.